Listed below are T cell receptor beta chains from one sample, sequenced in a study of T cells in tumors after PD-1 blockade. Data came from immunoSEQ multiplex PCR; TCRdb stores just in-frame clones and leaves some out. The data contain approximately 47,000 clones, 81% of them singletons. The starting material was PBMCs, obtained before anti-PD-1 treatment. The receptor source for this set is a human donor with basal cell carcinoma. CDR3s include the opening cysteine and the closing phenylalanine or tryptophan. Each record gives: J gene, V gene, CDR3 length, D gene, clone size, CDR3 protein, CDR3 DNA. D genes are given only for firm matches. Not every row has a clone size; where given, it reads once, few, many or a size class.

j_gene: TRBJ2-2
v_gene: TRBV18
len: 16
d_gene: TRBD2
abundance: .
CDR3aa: CASSPGLAGLSGELFF
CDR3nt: TGTGCCAGCTCGCCCGGACTAGCGGGACTCTCCGGGGAGCTGTTTTTT

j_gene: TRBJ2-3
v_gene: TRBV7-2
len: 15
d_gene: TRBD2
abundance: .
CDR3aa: CASSYGGARTDTQYF
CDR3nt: TGTGCCAGCAGTTACGGGGGGGCCAGAACAGATACGCAGTATTTT

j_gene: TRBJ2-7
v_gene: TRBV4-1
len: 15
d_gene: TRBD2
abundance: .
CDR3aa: CASSLTAGGLYEQYF
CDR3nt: TGCGCCAGCAGCCTGACAGCGGGGGGCCTCTACGAGCAGTACTTC

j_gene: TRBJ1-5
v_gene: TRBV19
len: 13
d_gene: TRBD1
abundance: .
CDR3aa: CASTRGFYQPQHF
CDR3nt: TGTGCCAGTACCAGGGGGTTCTATCAGCCCCAGCATTTT

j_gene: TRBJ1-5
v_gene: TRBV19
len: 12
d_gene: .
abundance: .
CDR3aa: CASRTGSQPQHF
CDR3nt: TGTGCCAGTAGAACAGGCAGCCAGCCCCAGCATTTT

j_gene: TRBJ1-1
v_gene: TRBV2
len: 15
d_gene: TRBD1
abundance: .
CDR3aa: CASTRRGQANTEAFF
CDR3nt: TGTGCCAGCACCCGAAGGGGACAGGCCAACACTGAAGCTTTCTTT

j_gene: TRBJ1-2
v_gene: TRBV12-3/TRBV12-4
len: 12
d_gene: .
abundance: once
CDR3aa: CASTQNEAGYTF
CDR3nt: TGTGCCAGCACCCAAAATGAGGCGGGCTACACCTTC

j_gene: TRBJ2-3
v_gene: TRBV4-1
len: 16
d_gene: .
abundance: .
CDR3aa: CASSRLDMGLTDTQYF
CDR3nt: TGCGCCAGCAGCCGACTAGATATGGGGCTCACAGATACGCAGTATTTT

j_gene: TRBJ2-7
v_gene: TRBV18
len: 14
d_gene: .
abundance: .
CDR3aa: CASSQPGGNYEQYF
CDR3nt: TGTGCCAGCTCGCAGCCGGGGGGCAACTACGAGCAGTACTTC

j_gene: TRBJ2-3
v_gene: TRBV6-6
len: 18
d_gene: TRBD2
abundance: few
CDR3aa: CASSPGLAGGPSTDTQYF
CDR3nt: TGTGCCAGCAGTCCTGGACTAGCGGGGGGCCCTAGCACAGATACGCAGTATTTT

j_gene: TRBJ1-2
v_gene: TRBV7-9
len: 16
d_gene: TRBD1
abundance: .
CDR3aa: CASSLDSGTGAYGYTF
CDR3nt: TGTGCCAGCAGCTTAGACTCCGGGACAGGCGCCTATGGCTACACCTTC

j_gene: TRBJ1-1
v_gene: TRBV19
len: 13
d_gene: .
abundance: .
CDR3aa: CASSPGTINEAFF
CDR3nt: TGTGCCAGCTCCCCCGGGACGATCAATGAAGCTTTCTTT

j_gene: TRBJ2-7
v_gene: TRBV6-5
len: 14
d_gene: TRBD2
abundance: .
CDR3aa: CASSLGLARHEQYF
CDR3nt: TGTGCCAGCAGCCTGGGACTAGCGAGGCACGAGCAGTACTTC

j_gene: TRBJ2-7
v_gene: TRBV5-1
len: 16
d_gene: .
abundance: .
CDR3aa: CASSLARQGIVYEQYF
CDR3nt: TGCGCCAGCAGCTTGGCGAGGCAGGGGATAGTCTACGAGCAGTACTTC

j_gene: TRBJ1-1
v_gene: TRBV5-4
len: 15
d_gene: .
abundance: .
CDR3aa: CASSLSGGTYTEAFF
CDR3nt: TGTGCCAGCAGCTTGTCGGGAGGAACCTACACTGAAGCTTTCTTT

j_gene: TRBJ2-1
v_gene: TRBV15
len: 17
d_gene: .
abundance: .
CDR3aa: CATSRGGAFSSYNEQFF
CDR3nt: TGTGCCACCAGCAGAGGGGGGGCGTTCAGCTCCTACAATGAGCAGTTCTTC

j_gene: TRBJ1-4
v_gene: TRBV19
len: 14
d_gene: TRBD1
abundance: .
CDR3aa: CASSIGGQEEKLFF
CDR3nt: TGTGCCAGTAGTATAGGCGGACAGGAGGAAAAACTGTTTTTT

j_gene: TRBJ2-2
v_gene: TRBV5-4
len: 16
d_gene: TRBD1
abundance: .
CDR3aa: CASSLAGQGASGELFF
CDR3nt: TGTGCCAGCAGCTTGGCCGGACAGGGGGCAAGCGGGGAGCTGTTTTTT

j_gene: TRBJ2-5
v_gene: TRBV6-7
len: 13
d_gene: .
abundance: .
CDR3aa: CASGVGGGETQYF
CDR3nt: TGTGCCAGCGGAGTTGGGGGCGGAGAGACCCAGTACTTC

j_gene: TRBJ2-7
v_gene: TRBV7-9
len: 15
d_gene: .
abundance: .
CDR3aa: CASSPSGGSDYEQYF
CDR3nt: TGTGCCAGCAGCCCAAGTGGGGGAAGTGACTACGAGCAGTACTTC

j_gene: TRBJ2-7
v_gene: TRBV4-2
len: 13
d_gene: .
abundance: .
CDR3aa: CASQGLGSYEQYF
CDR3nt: TGTGCCAGCCAAGGACTCGGTTCTTACGAGCAGTACTTC

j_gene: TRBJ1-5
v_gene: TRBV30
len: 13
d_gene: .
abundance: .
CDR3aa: CAWSVSDGQPQHF
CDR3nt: TGTGCCTGGAGTGTATCCGATGGTCAGCCCCAGCATTTT

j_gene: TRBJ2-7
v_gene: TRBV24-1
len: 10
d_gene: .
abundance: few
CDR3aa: CATGSYEQYF
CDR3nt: TGTGCCACGGGTTCCTACGAGCAGTACTTC

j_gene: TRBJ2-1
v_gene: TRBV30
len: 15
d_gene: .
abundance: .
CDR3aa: CACTPALSSYNEQFF
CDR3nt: TGTGCCTGTACCCCGGCCCTCAGCTCCTACAATGAGCAGTTCTTC

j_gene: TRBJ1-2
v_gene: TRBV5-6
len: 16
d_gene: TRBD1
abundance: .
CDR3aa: CASTGSQGAYYYGYTF
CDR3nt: TGTGCCAGCACCGGTTCCCAGGGGGCGTATTACTATGGCTACACCTTC

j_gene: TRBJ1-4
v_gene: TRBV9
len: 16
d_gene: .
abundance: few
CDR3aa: CASSVGPLTTNEKLFF
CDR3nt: TGTGCCAGCAGCGTAGGGCCCCTGACAACTAATGAAAAACTGTTTTTT

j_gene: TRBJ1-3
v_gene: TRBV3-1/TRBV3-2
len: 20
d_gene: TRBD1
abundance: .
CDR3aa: CASSLYTGTGLEGSGNTIYF
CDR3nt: TGTGCCAGCAGCCTCTACACCGGGACAGGGTTAGAGGGCTCTGGAAACACCATATATTTT

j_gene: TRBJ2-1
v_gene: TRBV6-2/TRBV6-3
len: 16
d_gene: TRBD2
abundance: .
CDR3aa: CASSRGTSGGGFEQFF
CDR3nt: TGTGCCAGCAGTCGGGGGACTAGCGGGGGCGGGTTTGAGCAGTTCTTC

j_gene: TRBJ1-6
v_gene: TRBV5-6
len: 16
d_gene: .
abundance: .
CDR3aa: CASSLTATAYNSPLHF
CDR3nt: TGTGCCAGCAGCTTGACCGCGACAGCCTATAATTCACCCCTCCACTTT

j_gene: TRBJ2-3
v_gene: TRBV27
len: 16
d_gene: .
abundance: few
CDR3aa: CASSLIAGSGTDTQYF
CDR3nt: TGTGCCAGCAGTTTAATTGCGGGGAGTGGGACAGATACGCAGTATTTT

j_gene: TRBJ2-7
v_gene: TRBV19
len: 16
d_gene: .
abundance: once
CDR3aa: CASSRVDGIPLGEQYF
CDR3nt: TGTGCCAGTAGTAGAGTCGACGGCATCCCCCTGGGGGAGCAGTACTTC

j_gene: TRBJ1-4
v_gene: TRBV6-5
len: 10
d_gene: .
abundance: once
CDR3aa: CASLYEKLFF
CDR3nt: TGTGCCAGTCTGTATGAAAAACTGTTTTTT

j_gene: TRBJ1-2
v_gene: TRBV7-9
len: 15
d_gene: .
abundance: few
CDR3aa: CASSAPPKGDDGYTF
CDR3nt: TGTGCCAGCAGCGCACCACCCAAGGGGGATGATGGCTACACCTTC

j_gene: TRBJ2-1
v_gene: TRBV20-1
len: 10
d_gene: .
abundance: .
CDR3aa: CSAQRDEQFF
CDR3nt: TGCAGTGCCCAGAGAGATGAGCAGTTCTTC

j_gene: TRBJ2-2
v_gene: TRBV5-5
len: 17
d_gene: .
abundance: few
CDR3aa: CASSLSPNLGRAGELFF
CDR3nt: TGTGCCAGCAGCTTGTCCCCCAATCTAGGAAGGGCCGGGGAGCTGTTTTTT

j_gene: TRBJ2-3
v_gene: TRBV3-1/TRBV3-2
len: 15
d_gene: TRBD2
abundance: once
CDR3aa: CASSASSGSTDTQYF
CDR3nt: TGTGCCAGCAGCGCATCTAGCGGGAGCACAGATACGCAGTATTTT

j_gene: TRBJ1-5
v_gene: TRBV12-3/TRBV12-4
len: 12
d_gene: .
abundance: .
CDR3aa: CASSSLGQPQHF
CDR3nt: TGTGCCAGCAGTTCCCTCGGTCAGCCCCAGCATTTT

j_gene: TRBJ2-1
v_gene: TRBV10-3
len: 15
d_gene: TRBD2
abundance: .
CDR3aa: CAISESTSGGNEQFF
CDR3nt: TGTGCCATCAGTGAGTCGACTAGCGGGGGGAATGAGCAGTTCTTC

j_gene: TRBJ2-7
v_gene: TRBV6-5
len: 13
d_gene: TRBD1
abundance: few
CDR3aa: CASDPGQYYEQYF
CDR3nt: TGTGCCAGCGACCCGGGACAGTACTACGAGCAGTACTTC

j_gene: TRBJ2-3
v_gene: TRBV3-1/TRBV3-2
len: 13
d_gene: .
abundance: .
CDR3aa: CASSQLSGVAQYF
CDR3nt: TGTGCCAGCAGCCAGTTGAGTGGAGTGGCGCAGTATTTT

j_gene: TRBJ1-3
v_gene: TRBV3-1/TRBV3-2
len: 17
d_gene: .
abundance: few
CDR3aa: CASSQGPPGGTGNTIYF
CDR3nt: TGTGCCAGCAGCCAAGGCCCCCCGGGGGGGACTGGAAACACCATATATTTT

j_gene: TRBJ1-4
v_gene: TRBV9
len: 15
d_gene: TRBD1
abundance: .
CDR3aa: CASSFSGTENEKLFF
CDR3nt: TGTGCCAGCAGCTTCTCCGGGACAGAGAATGAAAAACTGTTTTTT

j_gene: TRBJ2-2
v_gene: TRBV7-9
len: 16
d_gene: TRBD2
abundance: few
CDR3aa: CASSSLAGGRTGELFF
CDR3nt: TGTGCCAGCAGCTCGCTAGCGGGGGGACGCACCGGGGAGCTGTTTTTT

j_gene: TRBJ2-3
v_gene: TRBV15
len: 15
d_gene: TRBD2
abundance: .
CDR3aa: CATSRGLASTDTQYF
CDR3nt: TGTGCCACCAGCAGGGGACTAGCTAGCACAGATACGCAGTATTTT

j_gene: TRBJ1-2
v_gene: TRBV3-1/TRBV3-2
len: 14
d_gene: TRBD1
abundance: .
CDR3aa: CASSQGTGGRGYTF
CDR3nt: TGTGCCAGCAGCCAAGGGACAGGGGGGAGGGGCTACACCTTC

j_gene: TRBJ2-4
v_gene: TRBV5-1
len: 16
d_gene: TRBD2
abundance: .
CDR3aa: CASSPRERGDKNIQYF
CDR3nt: TGCGCCAGCAGCCCAAGGGAGCGGGGGGACAAAAACATTCAGTACTTC